The rows below give T cell receptor beta chains drawn from one sample of a study of prognosis after radiotherapy for stage I lung cancer. TCRdb redid the calling of the multiplex PCR reads with MiXCR, one entry per CDR3 protein. Of 20,000 to 25,000 distinct CDR3 sequences listed, approximately 42% are singletons. Material: PBMCs, obtained before or after stereotactic body radiation therapy (not recorded which). The source of these receptors is a donor aged 50 or older with non-small cell lung cancer. The CDR3 runs from the conserved cysteine through the conserved F or W. Fields, in order: CDR3 DNA, CDR3 protein, J gene, V gene, D gene, clone size. The D gene is left open where the match is weak. Clone sizes are given selectively: once, few, many, or a class where the clone is expanded.

TGCGCCAGCAGCCCTTCTGGGACTCAATTCACAGATACGCAGTATTTT CASSPSGTQFTDTQYF TRBJ2-3 TRBV4-1 NA many
TGCAGTGCGGAGCCCCAGGGGCCATATAATTCACCCCTCCACTTT CSAEPQGPYNSPLHF TRBJ1-6 TRBV20-1 NA NA
TGTGCCAGCAGCCGTAATAGAGGATACGAGCAGTACTTC CASSRNRGYEQYF TRBJ2-7 TRBV6-2/TRBV6-3 NA NA
TGTGCCAGCACGCGACCGGGTCCTTTCCGGACCCAGTACTTC CASTRPGPFRTQYF TRBJ2-5 TRBV7-2 NA many
TGTGCCAGCAGAGGAGGGACAGGGATGAACACTGAAGCTTTCTTT CASRGGTGMNTEAFF TRBJ1-1 TRBV9 TRBD1 many
TGTGCCACCAGCAGAGAATGGGGGGGCACAGATACGCAGTATTTT CATSREWGGTDTQYF TRBJ2-3 TRBV15 NA many
TGTGCCAGCATTGGATGGGCAGGGACTGAAGCTTTCTTT CASIGWAGTEAFF TRBJ1-1 TRBV25-1 NA NA
TGTGCCAGCACTCCGACAGGACGGAATGAGCAGTTCTTC CASTPTGRNEQFF TRBJ2-1 TRBV28 NA NA
TGTGCCAGCAGCCAAGCGGTGACAGGGGACCTACACTCCTACAATGAGCAGTTCTTC CASSQAVTGDLHSYNEQFF TRBJ2-1 TRBV3-1 TRBD1 many
TGTGCCAGCAGAACTGACAGGGGGCTGGTCGGGGAGCTGTTTTTT CASRTDRGLVGELFF TRBJ2-2 TRBV7-9 TRBD1 NA
TGTGCCAGCAGTTACAGACAGGCCTCCTCTGGAAACACCATATATTTT CASSYRQASSGNTIYF TRBJ1-3 TRBV6-5 NA many
TGTGCCAGCAGTCGGACTAGCGGGAGAGCCCGCACCGGGGAGCTGTTTTTT CASSRTSGRARTGELFF TRBJ2-2 TRBV27 TRBD2 NA
TGTGCCAGCAGCCCTTCTGGGGGTTTCGGAAACACCATATATTTT CASSPSGGFGNTIYF TRBJ1-3 TRBV12-3/TRBV12-4 NA NA
TGTGCCAGCAGTTACTCGACTAGCGGGGGTCCGGGGACCCAGTACTTC CASSYSTSGGPGTQYF TRBJ2-5 TRBV6-5 TRBD2 many
TGTGCCAGTAGGGGGGGGGAGGCCACTAATGAAAAACTGTTTTTT CASRGGEATNEKLFF TRBJ1-4 TRBV19 NA many
TGTGCCTGGAGGGAGAAGGGGACTATGATAAAAAAACTGTTTTTT CAWREKGTMIKKLFF TRBJ1-4 TRBV30 NA NA
TGTGCCAGCAGTTTAGTGGACGGACCCTACGAGCAGTACTTC CASSLVDGPYEQYF TRBJ2-7 TRBV12-3/TRBV12-4 NA many
TGTGCCAGCACCCAGCGACTAGGTACGCTGCGGGATGAGCAGTTCTTC CASTQRLGTLRDEQFF TRBJ2-1 TRBV12-3/TRBV12-4 NA many
TGTGCCAGCATCCACACTAGTATTGGCTCTGAAGCTTTCTTT CASIHTSIGSEAFF TRBJ1-1 TRBV12-3/TRBV12-4 NA NA
TGTGCCAGCAGCTTAACAGGGATCTCCTACGAGCAGTACTTC CASSLTGISYEQYF TRBJ2-7 TRBV27 NA NA
TGTGCCAGCAAGGGACAGGACTCCTACGAGCAGTACTTC CASKGQDSYEQYF TRBJ2-7 TRBV27 TRBD1 medium-sized
TGTGCCAGCAGCTTAAGGAGGACAGGGAGGTCAGATACGCAGTATTTT CASSLRRTGRSDTQYF TRBJ2-3 TRBV11-2 TRBD1 many
TGTGCCAGCAGCGCCTCTAGCGGGAGGGCTGGTAGGCAGTACTTC CASSASSGRAGRQYF TRBJ2-7 TRBV7-2 TRBD2 many
TGCGCCAGCAGCGCCGCTAGCGGTACCCCCAATACGCAGTATTTT CASSAASGTPNTQYF TRBJ2-3 TRBV5-1 TRBD2 NA
TGTGCCACCAGGACTAGAGGGAACACCGGGGAGCCGTTTTTT CATRTRGNTGEPFF TRBJ2-2 TRBV15 NA NA
TGTGCCACTGAGGACGTTAACACTCTGGAGGCTTTCTTT CATEDVNTLEAFF TRBJ1-1 TRBV19 NA many
TGTGCCAGCAGTTCCCAACAGGGTGGGGGCACAGATACGCAGTATTTT CASSSQQGGGTDTQYF TRBJ2-3 TRBV12-3/TRBV12-4 NA many
TGTGCCAGTATAGCGGGGGGACAGCCCTACAATGAGCAGTTCTTC CASIAGGQPYNEQFF TRBJ2-1 TRBV19 TRBD2 once
TGTGCCAGCAGCCCGGGAGGGGTCAGGGGGCATTTCGGGAACACTGAAGCTTTCTTT CASSPGGVRGHFGNTEAFF TRBJ1-1 TRBV5-8 TRBD1 many
TGTGCCAGCACCCCAGGAGGGCACTCTGGAAACACCATATATTTT CASTPGGHSGNTIYF TRBJ1-3 TRBV28 NA many
TGTGCCTGGTCATTACAGGCTGGGTATGGCTACACCTTC CAWSLQAGYGYTF TRBJ1-2 TRBV30 NA NA
TGCGCCAGCAGTCCTGGACAGGGCCAAGAGACCCAGTACTTC CASSPGQGQETQYF TRBJ2-5 TRBV5-1 TRBD1 NA
TGTGCCAGCAGCCAGGGAGATACGCAGTATTTT CASSQGDTQYF TRBJ2-3 TRBV3-1 NA many
TGTGCCAGCAGTCCCCGACTAGGAGGAGAGACCCAGTACTTC CASSPRLGGETQYF TRBJ2-5 TRBV6-2/TRBV6-3 NA many
TGCAGTGCTAGATCCCCCCAACAGCCCCAGCATTTT CSARSPQQPQHF TRBJ1-5 TRBV20-1 NA many
TGTGCCAGCAGTTTTGACAGGGGGCAGGAAAAACTGTTTTTT CASSFDRGQEKLFF TRBJ1-4 TRBV2 TRBD1 many
TGTGCCAGCTTCGGACAGGATAGAAGTGGCTACACCTTC CASFGQDRSGYTF TRBJ1-2 TRBV2 TRBD1 NA
TGTGCCAGCAGCCAAGTCCGGGCCTGGGGGTGGGAGACCCAGTACTTC CASSQVRAWGWETQYF TRBJ2-5 TRBV14 NA once